The clone carrying this T cell receptor beta chain was seen once. MiXCR, run by TCRdb on the RT-PCR reads, gives a single entry per CDR3 protein. The sample shows approximately 140,000 distinct CDR3 sequences, about two fifths of them seen only once. This specimen belongs to a study of patients and donors after allogeneic stem cell transplantation. Germline V gene data show CDR1 as LGHNA and CDR2 as YSLEER. V shed 1 base and J shed 0 bases, with 7 bases lying between them. This CDR3 has 14 residues. Sequenced material: blood, either unsorted or a sorted T cell fraction (not recorded which). The sequence was obtained from a human donor who was either an allogeneic HSCT recipient or a stem cell or donor lymphocyte infusion donor (not recorded which). It is not recorded whose cells these are; they may come from a transplant donor. The chain has TRBV4-3 and TRBJ2-7; no firm D call. The CDR3 sequence is CASSQVVSSYEQYF. The CDR3 DNA sequence: TGCGCCAGCAGCCAAGTCGTATCCTCCTACGAGCAGTACTTC.